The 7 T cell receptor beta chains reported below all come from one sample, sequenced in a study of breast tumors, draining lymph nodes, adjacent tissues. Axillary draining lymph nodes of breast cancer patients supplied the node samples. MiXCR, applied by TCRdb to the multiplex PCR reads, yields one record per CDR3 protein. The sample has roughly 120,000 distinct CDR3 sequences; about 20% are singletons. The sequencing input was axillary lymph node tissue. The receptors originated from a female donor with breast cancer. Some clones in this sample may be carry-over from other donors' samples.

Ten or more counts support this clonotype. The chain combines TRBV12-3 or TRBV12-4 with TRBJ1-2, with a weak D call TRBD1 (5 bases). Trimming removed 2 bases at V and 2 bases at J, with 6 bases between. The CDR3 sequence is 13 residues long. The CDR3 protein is CASSLRGNYGYTF. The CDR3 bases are TGTGCCAGCAGTTTACGGGGGAACTATGGCTACACCTTC.

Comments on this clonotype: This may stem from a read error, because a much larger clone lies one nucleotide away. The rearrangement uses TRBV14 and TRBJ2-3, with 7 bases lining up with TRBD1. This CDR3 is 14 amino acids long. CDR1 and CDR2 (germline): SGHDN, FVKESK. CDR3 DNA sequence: TGTGCCAGCGGCCAAGAAACAGGGGTTAATACGCAGTATTTT. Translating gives CASGQETGVNTQYF. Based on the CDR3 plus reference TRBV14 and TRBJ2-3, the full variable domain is EAGVTQFPSHSVIEKGQTVTLRCDPISGHDNLYWYRRVMGKEIKFLLHFVKESKQDESGMPNNRFLAERTGGTYSTLKVQPAELEDSGVYFCASGQETGVNTQYFGPGTRLTVL.

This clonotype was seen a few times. The chain's CDR3 is CASRWGLIQETQYF. CDR3 in DNA: TGTGCCAGCAGATGGGGACTCATCCAAGAGACCCAGTACTTC. The chain recombines TRBV6-2 or TRBV6-3 with TRBJ2-5, with TRBD2 as a possible D gene (6 bases). Trimming pared 6 bases from V and 1 base from J, leaving 12 bases between. The CDR3 is 14 residues long. In germline, CDR1 is MNHEY, CDR2 SVGEGT.

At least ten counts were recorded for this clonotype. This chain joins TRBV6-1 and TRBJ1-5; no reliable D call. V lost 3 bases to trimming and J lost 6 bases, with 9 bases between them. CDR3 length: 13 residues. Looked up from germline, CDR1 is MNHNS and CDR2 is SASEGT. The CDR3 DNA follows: TGTGCCAGCAGTGATCACGGGAGTCAGCCCCAGCATTTT. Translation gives CASSDHGSQPQHF.

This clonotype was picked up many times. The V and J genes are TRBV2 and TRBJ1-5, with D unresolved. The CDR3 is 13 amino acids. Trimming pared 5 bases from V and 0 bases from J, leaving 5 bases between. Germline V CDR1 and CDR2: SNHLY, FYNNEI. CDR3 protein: CASSIDSNQPQHF. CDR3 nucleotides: TGTGCCAGCAGTATAGATAGCAATCAGCCCCAGCATTTT.

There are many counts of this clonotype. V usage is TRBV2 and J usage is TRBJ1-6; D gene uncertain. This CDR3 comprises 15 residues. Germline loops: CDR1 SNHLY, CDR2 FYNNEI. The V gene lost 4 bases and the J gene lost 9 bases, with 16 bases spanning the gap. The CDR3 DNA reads TGTGCCAGCAGTGCAACAAGCTCCACTGGTTCACCCCTCCACTTT. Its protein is CASSATSSTGSPLHF.

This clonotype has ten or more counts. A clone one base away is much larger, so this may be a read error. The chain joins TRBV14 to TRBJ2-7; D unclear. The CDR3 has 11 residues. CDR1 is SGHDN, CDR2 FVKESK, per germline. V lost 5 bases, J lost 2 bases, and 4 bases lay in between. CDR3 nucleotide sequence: TGTGCCAGCAGCTCAACCTACGAGCAGTACTTC. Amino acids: CASSSTYEQYF. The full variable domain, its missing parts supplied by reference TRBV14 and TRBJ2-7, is EAGVTQFPSHSVIEKGQTVTLRCDPISGHDNLYWYRRVMGKEIKFLLHFVKESKQDESGMPNNRFLAERTGGTYSTLKVQPAELEDSGVYFCASSSTYEQYFGPGTRLTVT.